This T cell receptor beta chain came from a study of T cells after yellow fever vaccination. A remark on this clonotype: Its antigen is undetermined.

TCRdb reanalysed the 5' RACE reads using MiXCR and keeps one entry per CDR3 protein. The sample contains over 250,000 distinct CDR3 sequences, roughly 4.8% of which appear only once. CDR1 and CDR2 from the germline V gene are MNHNY and SVGAGI (reference sequence). This CDR3 region has 15 residues. Losses at the gene ends were 8 bases for V and 3 bases for J; bases not matched to a gene: 10. Findings and caveats of the study: Just a small share of clonotypes turned up in the CD4 compartment as well as the CD8 compartment. Booster sampling recovered most clones from primary vaccination (approximately 97% CD4, approximately 88% CD8).

The sequence came from a man younger than 30 who received the YFV17D yellow fever vaccine. The sample in question was CD4+ T cells sorted from PBMCs, obtained on the day of the yellow fever booster vaccination. The chain employs TRBV6-6 and TRBJ1-3; 7 bases align to TRBD1. CDR3 protein: CASWGGQTFGNTIYF. CDR3 in DNA: TGTGCCAGCTGGGGGGGACAGACTTTTGGAAACACCATATATTTT.